Listed below are T cell receptor beta chains from one sample, sequenced in a study of blood T cell repertoires in COVID-19. This table comes from immunoSEQ multiplex PCR, and its TCRdb copy is limited to in-frame clones, with some not included. The data contain about 310,000 clones, approximately 86% of them singletons. Sequencing was done on a sample of peripheral blood. These receptors came from a man aged 18 to 29 with active or convalescent COVID-19. The CDR3 runs from the conserved cysteine through the conserved F or W. Each record gives: clone size, V gene, J gene, D gene, CDR3 protein, CDR3 DNA. D genes are given only for firm matches. Clone size appears in some rows only: once, few, many, or a class for an expanded clone.

.,TRBV7-8,TRBJ2-1,.,CASSTWGPRSDEQFF,TGTGCCAGCAGCACCTGGGGCCCAAGATCCGATGAGCAGTTCTTC
.,TRBV19,TRBJ2-1,TRBD2,CASSRTSGSTWSYNEQFF,TGTGCCAGTAGTCGGACTAGCGGGAGTACGTGGTCCTACAATGAGCAGTTCTTC
.,TRBV9,TRBJ2-1,.,CASSRFDEQFF,TGTGCCAGCAGTAGATTTGATGAGCAGTTCTTC
.,TRBV7-8,TRBJ2-1,.,CASSFPNSGNEQFF,TGTGCCAGCAGCTTTCCCAATTCGGGCAATGAGCAGTTCTTC
.,TRBV3-1/TRBV3-2,TRBJ2-1,TRBD2,CASSSWTSGGPDEQFF,TGTGCCAGCAGCTCTTGGACTAGCGGGGGGCCAGATGAGCAGTTCTTC
.,TRBV7-9,TRBJ2-7,TRBD2,CASSLARGLAGEAYEQYF,TGTGCCAGCAGCTTAGCCCGTGGGCTAGCGGGGGAGGCCTACGAGCAGTACTTC
.,TRBV7-9,TRBJ2-1,TRBD2,CASSPTSGSPSDEQFF,TGTGCCAGCAGCCCGACTAGCGGGAGTCCTAGCGATGAGCAGTTCTTC
few,TRBV21-1,TRBJ1-5,.,CASSNPPRVSNQPQHF,TGTGCCAGCAGCAATCCCCCCAGGGTTAGCAATCAGCCCCAGCATTTT
.,TRBV28,TRBJ2-3,TRBD1,CASTDNPGQVGTDTQYF,TGTGCCAGCACCGACAACCCAGGACAGGTCGGCACAGATACGCAGTATTTT
.,TRBV18,TRBJ1-1,TRBD1,CASSPRDRGTEAFF,TGTGCCAGCTCACCACGGGACAGGGGCACTGAAGCTTTCTTT
once,TRBV12-3/TRBV12-4,TRBJ1-2,.,CASSFRAGEGYTF,TGTGCCAGCAGTTTCCGAGCGGGGGAGGGCTACACCTTC
.,TRBV6-5,TRBJ1-6,.,CASSYLVYNSPLHF,TGTGCCAGCAGTTACCTCGTTTATAATTCACCCCTCCACTTT
.,TRBV9,TRBJ2-3,TRBD2,CASSAPSGINTDTQYF,TGTGCCAGCTCTGCACCTAGCGGGATTAACACAGATACGCAGTATTTT
.,TRBV7-2,TRBJ1-1,.,CASSLARRAEAFF,TGTGCCAGCAGCTTAGCTCGCCGGGCTGAAGCTTTCTTT
.,TRBV9,TRBJ2-5,.,CASSVRGRPETQYF,TGTGCCAGCAGCGTAAGGGGTCGACCGGAGACCCAGTACTTC
.,TRBV3-1/TRBV3-2,TRBJ1-3,TRBD1,CASSPQGLNTIYF,TGTGCCAGCAGCCCACAGGGGCTAAACACCATATATTTT
.,TRBV4-3,TRBJ2-2,.,CASSQDLRTNTGELFF,TGCGCCAGCAGCCAAGATCTCCGGACTAACACCGGGGAGCTGTTTTTT